This TCR beta chain was identified in a study of T cell repertoires in cytomegalovirus infection (dated by TCRdb to about 2019). Concerning the study at large: The HLA type of each donor mattered for the analysis, because public TCR beta signatures pointed to carriage of CMV infection along with the matching HLA type.

Between the V and J ends, shortened by 4 bases and 6 bases respectively, the junction contains 12 bases. From the cysteine through the phenylalanine, the CDR3 covers 13 amino acids. Only CDR3 DNA is held: 39 bases, read in frame from base 1. A note on this clonotype: This clone's antigen is unknown. Per-base qualities were not stored, and no clone one base away is much larger.

Paper-wide results and their limitations: The ex vivo response was dominated by HLA-C-restricted CMV-specific TCR beta clonotypes, and the single most frequent clonotype in two of eight donors was supplied by these HLA-C-restricted clonotypes. In both this cohort and an independent cohort of some 350 donors, the cumulative frequency of public TCR beta family members distinguished carriers of CMV infection plus the relevant HLA type.

Sequenced using an Illumina HiSeq 1500. TCRdb reran the public reads through fastp at Q25 and MiXCR, keeping productive beta chains. Each record represents a unique CDR3 protein, reported with the most common genes and DNA among its rows. Within this sample are about 230,000 distinct CDR3 sequences, with roughly 20% of them counted one time only. About 20% of the sample is taken by the ten largest. The V gene is TRBV12-3 or TRBV12-4 and the J gene is TRBJ1-1; a weak D assignment points to TRBD1 (6 bases agree). The receptor was derived from a human donor in good health (CMV status not recorded). Some clones in this sample may be carry-over from other donors' samples. Input material: CD8+ T cells from PBMCs. In nucleotides, the sequence is TGTGCCAGCAGTTGGGAGGGGGGCCCTGAAGCTTTCTTT. Protein translation: CASSWEGGPEAFF.